The clone carrying this TCR beta chain was seen a few times. Prior to thyroid surgery, none of the patients had received any treatment. This sample is part of a study of metastatic and nonmetastatic thyroid tumors. Looked up from germline, CDR1 is MNHEY and CDR2 is SVGAGI. This CDR3 spans 13 amino acids. With 4 bases removed from V and 11 bases from J, the gap between germline ends came to 17 bases. TCRdb reanalyzed the PCR reads via MiXCR. The sample includes roughly 36,000 clones, about 24% of them seen just once. The receptor was isolated from a female donor with papillary thyroid cancer or a benign thyroid nodule (not recorded which). Some clones in this sample may be carry-over from other donors' samples. Sequenced input: blood. The chain carries TRBV6-5 and TRBJ1-1; D is perhaps TRBD1 (6 bases). CDR3 in amino acids: CASSSRQVLGAFF. The CDR3 DNA follows: TGTGCCAGCAGTTCCCGACAGGTCCTGGGGGCTTTCTTT.